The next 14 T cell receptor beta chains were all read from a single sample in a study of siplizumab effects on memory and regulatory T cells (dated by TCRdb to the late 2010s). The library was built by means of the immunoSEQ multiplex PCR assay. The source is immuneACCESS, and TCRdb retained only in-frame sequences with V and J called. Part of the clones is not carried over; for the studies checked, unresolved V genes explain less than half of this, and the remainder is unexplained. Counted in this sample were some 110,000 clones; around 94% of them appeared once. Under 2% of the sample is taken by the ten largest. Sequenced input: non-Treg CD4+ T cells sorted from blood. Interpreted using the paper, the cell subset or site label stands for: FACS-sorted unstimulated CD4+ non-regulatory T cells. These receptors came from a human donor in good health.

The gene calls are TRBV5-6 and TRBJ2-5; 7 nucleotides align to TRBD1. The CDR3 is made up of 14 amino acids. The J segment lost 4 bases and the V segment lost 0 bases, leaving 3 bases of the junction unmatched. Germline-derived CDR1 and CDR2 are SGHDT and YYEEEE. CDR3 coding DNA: TGTGCCAGCAGCTTGGCAAAGGGGGCAGAGACCCAGTACTTC. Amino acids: CASSLAKGAETQYF.

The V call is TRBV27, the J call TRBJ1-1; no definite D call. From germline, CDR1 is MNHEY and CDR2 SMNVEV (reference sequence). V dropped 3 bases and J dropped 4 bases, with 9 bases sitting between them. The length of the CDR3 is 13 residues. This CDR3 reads CASSFSRRTEAFF. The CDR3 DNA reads TGTGCCAGCAGTTTCAGTCGCCGCACTGAAGCTTTCTTT.

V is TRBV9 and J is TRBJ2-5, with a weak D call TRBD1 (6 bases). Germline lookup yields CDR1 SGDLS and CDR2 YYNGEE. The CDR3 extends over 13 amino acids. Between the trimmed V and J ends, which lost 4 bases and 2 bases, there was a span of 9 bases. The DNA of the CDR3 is TGTGCCAGCAGCAACAGGGTACAAGAGACCCAGTACTTC. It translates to CASSNRVQETQYF.

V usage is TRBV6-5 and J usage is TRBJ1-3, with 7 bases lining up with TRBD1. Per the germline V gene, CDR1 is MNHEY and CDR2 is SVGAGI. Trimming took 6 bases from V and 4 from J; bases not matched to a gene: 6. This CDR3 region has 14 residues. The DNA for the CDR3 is TGTGCCAGCAGGCGCGACAGGGCCGGAAACACCATATATTTT. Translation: CASRRDRAGNTIYF.

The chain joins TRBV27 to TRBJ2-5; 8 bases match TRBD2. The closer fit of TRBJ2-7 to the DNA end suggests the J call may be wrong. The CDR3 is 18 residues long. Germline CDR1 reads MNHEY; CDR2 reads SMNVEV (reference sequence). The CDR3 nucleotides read TGTGCCAGCAGTTTATCGATCCCTCGACGGGAGGGCCCCGGCGAGCAGTACTTC. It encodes CASSLSIPRREGPGEQYF.

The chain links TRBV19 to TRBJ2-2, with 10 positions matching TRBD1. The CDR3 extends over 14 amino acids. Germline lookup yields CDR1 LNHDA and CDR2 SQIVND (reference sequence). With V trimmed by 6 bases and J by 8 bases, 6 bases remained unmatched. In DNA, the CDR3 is TGTGCCAGTAGGAGACAGGGGGCTATAGGGGAGCTGTTTTTT. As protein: CASRRQGAIGELFF.

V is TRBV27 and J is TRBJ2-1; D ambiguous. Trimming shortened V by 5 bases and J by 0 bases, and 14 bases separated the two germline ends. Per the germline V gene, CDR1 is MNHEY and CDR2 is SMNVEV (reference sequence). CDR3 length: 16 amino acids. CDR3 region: CASSNTPAASYNEQFF. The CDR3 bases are TGTGCCAGCAGTAACACGCCGGCGGCCTCCTACAATGAGCAGTTCTTC.

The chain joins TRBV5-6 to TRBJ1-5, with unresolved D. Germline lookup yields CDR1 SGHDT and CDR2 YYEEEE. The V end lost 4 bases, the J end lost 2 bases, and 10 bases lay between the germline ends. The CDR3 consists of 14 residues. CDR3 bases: TGTGCCAGCAGCGCCTCTAGCGGCAATCAGCCCCAGCATTTT. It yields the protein CASSASSGNQPQHF.

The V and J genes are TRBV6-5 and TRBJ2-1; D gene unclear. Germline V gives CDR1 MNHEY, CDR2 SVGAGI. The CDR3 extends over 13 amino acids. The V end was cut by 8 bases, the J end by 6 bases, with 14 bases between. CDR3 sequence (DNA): TGTGCCAGCCGGCGTTCGGGTCGCAATGAGCAGTTCTTC. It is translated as CASRRSGRNEQFF.

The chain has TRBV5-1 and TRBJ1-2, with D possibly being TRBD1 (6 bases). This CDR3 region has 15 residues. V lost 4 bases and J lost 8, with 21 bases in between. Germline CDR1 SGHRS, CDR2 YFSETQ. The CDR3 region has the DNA TGCGCCAGCAGCCCGGGACACAGAGTATTTTCCGGCTACACCTTC. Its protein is CASSPGHRVFSGYTF.

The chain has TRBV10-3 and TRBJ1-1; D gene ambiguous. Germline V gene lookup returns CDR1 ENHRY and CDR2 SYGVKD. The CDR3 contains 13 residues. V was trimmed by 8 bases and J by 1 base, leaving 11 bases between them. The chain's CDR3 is CAIGRGENTEAFF. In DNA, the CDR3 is TGTGCCATCGGACGGGGTGAGAACACTGAAGCTTTCTTT.

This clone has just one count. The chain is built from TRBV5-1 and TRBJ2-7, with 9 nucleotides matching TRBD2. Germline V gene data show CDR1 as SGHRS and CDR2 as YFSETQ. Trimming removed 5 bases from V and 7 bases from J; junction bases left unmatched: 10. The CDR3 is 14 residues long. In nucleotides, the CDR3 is TGCGCCAGCAGACAGGCGGGGGGGCGATGGGAGCAGTACTTC. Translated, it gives CASRQAGGRWEQYF.

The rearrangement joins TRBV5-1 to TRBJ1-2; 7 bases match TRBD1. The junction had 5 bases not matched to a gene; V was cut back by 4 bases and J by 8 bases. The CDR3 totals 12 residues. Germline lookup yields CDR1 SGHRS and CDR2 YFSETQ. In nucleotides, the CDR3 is TGCGCCAGCAGCCAAACAGGGGACGGCTACACCTTC. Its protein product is CASSQTGDGYTF.

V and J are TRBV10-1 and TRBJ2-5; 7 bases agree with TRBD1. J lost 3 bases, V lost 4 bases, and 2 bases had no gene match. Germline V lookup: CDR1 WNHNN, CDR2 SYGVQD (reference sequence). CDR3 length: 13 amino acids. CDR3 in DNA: TGCGCCAGCAGTGGGGACAGAAAAGAGACCCAGTACTTC. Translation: CASSGDRKETQYF.